A selection of T cell receptor beta chains follows, all from one sample in a study of T cell responses to AZD1222 COVID-19 vaccine. Clones were sequenced by immunoSEQ multiplex PCR, and TCRdb holds only the in-frame ones, with some missing. The top ten clones hold around 9.9% of a sample with approximately 79,000 clones, more than 70% of them seen once. Sequencing used peripheral blood, obtained on day 0 of AZD1222 vaccination. The receptors come from an adult in good health. Both conserved end residues are trimmed from each CDR3.

>TRBV4-2|TRBJ2-3
ASSQARTSGNTQY
>TRBV3-1/TRBV3-2|TRBJ2-5
ASLWTSGGHQETQY
>TRBV2|TRBJ2-1
ASSEEASGGNEQF
>TRBV7-8|TRBJ2-2
ASSFSQNTGELF
>TRBV5-5|TRBJ1-1
ASSLDRWTEAF
>TRBV6-5|TRBJ1-4
ASSWTGGNEKLF
>TRBV5-1|TRBJ2-2
ASSRDRDTGELF
>TRBV7-9|TRBJ1-1
ASTDPAGNTEAF
>TRBV19|TRBJ2-1
ASSEGGQLYNEQF
>TRBV4-1|TRBJ2-3
ASSPRAAASTDTQY
>TRBV6-1|TRBJ2-3
ASSERAGTFTDTQY
>TRBV7-9|TRBJ2-7
ASSANLRGRTYEQY
>TRBV5-4|TRBJ1-1
ASSLGGTAIPTEAF
>TRBV24-1|TRBJ2-3
ATSDWNPGQGITDTQY
>TRBV7-9|TRBJ1-3
ASSLDPGVGNTIY